This T cell receptor beta chain was observed in a study of cytomegalovirus exposure and HLA in healthy donors. Trimming removed 8 bases from V and 6 bases from J; junction bases left unmatched: 14. Germline CDR1 reads SNHLY; CDR2 reads FYNNEI. CDR3 length: 16 residues. A multiplex PCR was run with 60 Vbeta primers and 13 Jbeta primers. The table came from immunoSEQ multiplex PCR; TCRdb's copy has only in-frame clones and leaves some out. Among around 200,000 clones, 75% to 90% were seen once, and the ten largest hold under 0.8%. The J gene is TRBJ2-1, the V gene TRBV2, with TRBD2 matching over 9 bases. Sequencing input: PBMCs. The sequence derives from a boy aged 10-17 years in good health and CMV-seronegative. CDR3 protein: CASENTGTSSPNEQFF. The CDR3 region has the DNA TGTGCCAGCGAGAACACCGGGACTAGCTCCCCCAATGAGCAGTTCTTC. Looking up the rest from reference TRBV2 and TRBJ2-1 gives the full variable domain: EPEVTQTPSHQVTQMGQEVILRCVPISNHLYFYWYRQILGQKVEFLVSFYNNEISEKSEIFDDQFSVERPDGSNFTLKIRSTKLEDSAMYFCASENTGTSSPNEQFFGPGTRLTVL.